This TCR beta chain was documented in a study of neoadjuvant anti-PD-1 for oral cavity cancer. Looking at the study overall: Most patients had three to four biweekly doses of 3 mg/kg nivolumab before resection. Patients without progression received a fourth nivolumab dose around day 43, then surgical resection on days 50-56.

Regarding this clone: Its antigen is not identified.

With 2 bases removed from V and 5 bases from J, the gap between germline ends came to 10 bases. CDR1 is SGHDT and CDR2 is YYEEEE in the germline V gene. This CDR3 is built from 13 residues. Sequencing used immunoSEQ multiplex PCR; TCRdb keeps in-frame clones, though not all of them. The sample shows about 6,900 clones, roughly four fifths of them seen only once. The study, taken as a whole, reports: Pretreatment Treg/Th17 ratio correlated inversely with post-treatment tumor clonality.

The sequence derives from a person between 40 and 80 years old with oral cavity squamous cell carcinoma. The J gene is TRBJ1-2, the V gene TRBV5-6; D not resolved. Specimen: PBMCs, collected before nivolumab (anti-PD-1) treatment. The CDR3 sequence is CASSFEREYGYTF. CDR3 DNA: TGTGCCAGCAGCTTCGAGAGGGAATATGGCTACACCTTC.